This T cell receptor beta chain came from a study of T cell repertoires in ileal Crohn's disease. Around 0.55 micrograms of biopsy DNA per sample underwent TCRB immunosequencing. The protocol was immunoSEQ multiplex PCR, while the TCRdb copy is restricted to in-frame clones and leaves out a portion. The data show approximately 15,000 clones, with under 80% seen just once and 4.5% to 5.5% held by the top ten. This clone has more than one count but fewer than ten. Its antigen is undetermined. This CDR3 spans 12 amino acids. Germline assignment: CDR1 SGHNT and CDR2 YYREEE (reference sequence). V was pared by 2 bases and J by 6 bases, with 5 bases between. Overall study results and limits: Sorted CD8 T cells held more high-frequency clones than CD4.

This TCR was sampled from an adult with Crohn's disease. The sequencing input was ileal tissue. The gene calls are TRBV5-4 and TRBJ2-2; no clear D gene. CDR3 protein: CASSLTAGELFF. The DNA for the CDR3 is TGTGCCAGCAGCTTAACTGCCGGGGAGCTGTTTTTT.